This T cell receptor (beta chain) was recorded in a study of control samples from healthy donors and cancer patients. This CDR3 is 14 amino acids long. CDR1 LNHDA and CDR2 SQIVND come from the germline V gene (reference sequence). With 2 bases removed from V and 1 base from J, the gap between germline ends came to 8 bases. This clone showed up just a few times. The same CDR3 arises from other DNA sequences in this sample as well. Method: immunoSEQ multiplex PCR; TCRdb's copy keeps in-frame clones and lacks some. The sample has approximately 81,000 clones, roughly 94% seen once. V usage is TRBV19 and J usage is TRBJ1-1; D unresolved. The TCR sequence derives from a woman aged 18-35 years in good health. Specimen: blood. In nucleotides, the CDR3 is TGTGCCAGTAGTATAAGGTCCGAGAACACTGAAGCTTTCTTT. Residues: CASSIRSENTEAFF.